This TCR beta chain appears in the sequencing data of a study of blood T cell repertoires in COVID-19. This clone was recorded once. In Cohort 3, a recovered donor had either two negative PCRs, clearance, or symptom resolution. The protocol was immunoSEQ multiplex PCR, while the TCRdb copy is restricted to in-frame clones and leaves out a portion. Of a few hundred thousand clones in the sample, 89% are singletons; the top ten hold about 9.9%. The junction had 2 bases not matched to a gene; V was cut back by 4 bases and J by 0 bases. The V gene's germline CDR1 is SNHLY and CDR2 FYNNEI. The CDR3 is made up of 15 amino acids.

The sequenced sample consisted of PBMCs or T cells enriched from blood (not recorded which). The chain is built from TRBV2 and TRBJ2-4, with 8 bases identical to TRBD1. The TCR sequence derives from a woman aged 40 to 50 who had recovered from COVID-19. CDR3 nucleotide sequence: TGTGCCAGCAGTGGACAGGGGCCAGCCAAAAACATTCAGTACTTC. Protein: CASSGQGPAKNIQYF.